The sequence of this T cell receptor (beta chain) was determined in a study of blood T cells in healthy people across ages. This clonotype appeared a few times. The study recruited healthy Caucasian donors from Russia who were aged roughly 6 to 100. The draw of peripheral blood yielded approximately 10 milliliters from each donor. Extraction yielded at least 6 micrograms of total RNA per sample. Next came a second PCR, run for about 7 to 12 cycles, which used a sample-barcoded 5' primer along with a J-beta primer mix. Every cDNA molecule carried a tag from a template-switch adaptor bearing 12 random nucleotides. TCRdb re-called the 5' RACE reads with MiXCR, one entry per CDR3 protein. Of about 640,000 distinct CDR3 sequences listed, under 70% are singletons. The germline V gene has CDR1 KGHSH and CDR2 LQKENI. CDR3 length equals 16 residues. Trimming pared 3 bases from V and 0 bases from J, leaving 15 bases between.

This TCR was recovered from a man aged 55 to 70 in good health. The source material was blood. The chain links TRBV18 to TRBJ2-7, with D maybe TRBD2 (7 bases). CDR3 in DNA: TGTGCCAGCTCACCTGAGGGCGGGGGCAACTCCTACGAGCAGTACTTC. It encodes CASSPEGGGNSYEQYF.